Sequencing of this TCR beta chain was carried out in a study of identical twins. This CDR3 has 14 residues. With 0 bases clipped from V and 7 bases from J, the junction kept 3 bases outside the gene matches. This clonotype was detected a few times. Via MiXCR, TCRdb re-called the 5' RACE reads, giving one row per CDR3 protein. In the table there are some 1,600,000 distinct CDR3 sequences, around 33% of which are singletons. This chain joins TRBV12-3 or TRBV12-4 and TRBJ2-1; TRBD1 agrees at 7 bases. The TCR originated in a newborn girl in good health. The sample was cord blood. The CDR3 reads CASSLAPQGNEQFF. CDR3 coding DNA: TGTGCCAGCAGTTTAGCGCCACAGGGGAATGAGCAGTTCTTC.